This section outlines one T cell receptor (beta chain) sequence together with its context. The PCR contained 60 Vbeta and 13 Jbeta primers. Sequencing was performed with immunoSEQ multiplex PCR; in TCRdb, only in-frame clones are kept and a portion is missing. The data show roughly 130,000 clones, approximately 81% seen once. The data were obtained in a study of cytomegalovirus exposure and HLA in healthy donors. Germline assignment: CDR1 SGHTA and CDR2 FQGTGA. V shed 0 bases, J shed 0 bases, and the junction held 0 bases outside the gene matches. The CDR3 covers 16 residues. The study sampled nominally healthy donors, though unrecorded immune exposures were likely.

V and J are TRBV7-3 and TRBJ2-2; TRBD2 agrees at 8 bases. The TCR sequence derives from a young man in good health and CMV-seronegative. Sequenced material: PBMCs. The CDR3, as DNA: TGTGCCAGCAGCTTAACTAGCGGGGCGAACACCGGGGAGCTGTTTTTT. Translating it yields CASSLTSGANTGELFF. The whole variable domain, filled in from reference TRBV7-3 and TRBJ2-2, reads GAGVSQTPSNKVTEKGKYVELRCDPISGHTALYWYRQSLGQGPEFLIYFQGTGAADDSGLPNDRFFAVRPEGSVSTLKIQRTERGDSAVYLCASSLTSGANTGELFFGEGSRLTVL.